This T cell receptor (beta chain) was obtained from a study of CD8+CD57+ T cells in acquired aplastic anemia. Overall study context: Sorted cells (CD4+ and CD8+) yielded DNA amounts that averaged approximately 2.9 ug.

Genomic DNA served as template for TCR beta VDJ and CDR3 profiling. One entry per CDR3 protein, called by TCRdb with MiXCR from the reads. The sample has more than 150,000 distinct CDR3 sequences, just over 45% seen once. Sequencing was performed on sorted CD4+, CD8+, or CD8+CD57+ T cells (not recorded which) from PBMCs. This clonotype originated in a human donor in good health.

In DNA, the CDR3 is TGTGCCACCTTCCGGGACAGGGGGCAGGGTGAGCAGTTCTTC. The encoded protein is CATFRDRGQGEQFF. The chain couples TRBV10-3 to TRBJ2-1, with TRBD1 matching 12 bases. In germline, CDR1 is ENHRY, CDR2 SYGVKD. The CDR3 length is 14 residues. The V and J ends lost 10 bases and 9 bases, in that order; junction bases with no gene match: 10.